The clone carrying this T cell receptor beta chain has a single count. These data are taken from a study of blood T cell repertoires in COVID-19. Produced via immunoSEQ multiplex PCR; TCRdb's table is partial and in-frame only. The table includes 190,000 or so clones, approximately 91% detected once. The CDR3 has 15 amino acids. Germline trimming cut 8 bases from V and 4 bases from J; bases unmatched to any gene: 11. Germline V gene lookup returns CDR1 LNHDA and CDR2 SQIVND (reference sequence). The TCR was taken from a man aged 35-49 years with acute or convalescent COVID-19. The V call is TRBV19, the J call TRBJ1-1; TRBD1 agrees at 9 bases. Material: peripheral blood. Here the CDR3 DNA reads TGTGCCAGTCGCCCTGGGGGACAGGGTTTCACTGAAGCTTTCTTT. Its translation is CASRPGGQGFTEAFF. The whole variable domain, filled in from reference TRBV19 and TRBJ1-1, reads DGGITQSPKYLFRKEGQNVTLSCEQNLNHDAMYWYRQDPGQGLRLIYYSQIVNDFQKGDIAEGYSVSREKKESFPLTVTSAQKNPTAFYLCASRPGGQGFTEAFFGQGTRLTVV.